A single sample is the source of the 23 T cell receptor beta chains below, sequenced in a study of CD4 T cells in relation to SARS-CoV-2 and coronaviruses (dated by TCRdb to 2020 to 2022). These TCRs' antigens remain unknown. CD4+ T cells from unexposed donors were collected before the COVID-19 pandemic (2011-2018). After around ten days of culture, CD4+ T cells were isolated with the EasySep CD4+ T cell isolation kit. Receptor libraries were prepared by the immunoSEQ multiplex PCR assay. Not all clones reach the TCRdb copy of this immuneACCESS table, which keeps in-frame sequences only. Checked studies attribute under half of the gap to unresolved V genes and leave the rest unexplained. This sample holds over 10,000 clones; almost 80% were observed only once. Of the sample, about an eighth is held by the ten largest clones. The sequencing sample was made of CD4+ T cells from PBMCs, cultured in vitro. These receptors originate from a human donor in good health.

This rearrangement joins TRBV5-6 to TRBJ1-6; D remains ambiguous. The CDR3 length is 14 residues. CDR1 and CDR2 from the germline V gene are SGHDT and YYEEEE. V was cut by 4 bases and J by 0 bases, with 5 bases left in between. CDR3 sequence (DNA): TGTGCCAGCAGCGGAGTCTCCTATAATTCACCCCTCCACTTT. This sequence encodes CASSGVSYNSPLHF.

The chain recombines TRBV5-1 with TRBJ1-1; unclear D gene. V was clipped by 2 bases and J by 5 bases, with 16 bases between them. The CDR3 length is 15 residues. CDR1 and CDR2 (germline): SGHRS, YFSETQ. The CDR3 DNA follows: TGCGCCAGCAGCTTACTCCGGGTGGACGGGACTGAAGCTTTCTTT. Translation: CASSLLRVDGTEAFF.

This clone came up a few times. The V gene is TRBV21-1, the J gene TRBJ2-7; TRBD2 is the table's D call, not checked against the DNA. TRBV21-1 is designated a pseudogene. This CDR3 spans 13 amino acids. The CDR3 coding sequence is TGTGCCAGCAGCAAACTCCTTCCCTACGAGCAGTACTTC. Amino acid sequence: CASSKLLPYEQYF.

The chain has TRBV7-9 and TRBJ2-7; maybe TRBD1 (6 bases). CDR3 length: 15 amino acids. CDR1 is SEHNR, CDR2 FQNEAQ, per germline (reference sequence). Deletions cut 0 bases from V and 4 bases from J, with 13 bases between. The CDR3 sequence is CASSLAQGGRYEQYF. CDR3 bases: TGTGCCAGCAGCTTAGCACAGGGCGGTAGGTACGAGCAGTACTTC.

V and J are TRBV6-2 or TRBV6-3 and TRBJ2-7, with D hard to call. CDR1 is MNHEY, CDR2 SVGEGT, per germline. The CDR3 is 16 residues long. V dropped 6 bases and J dropped 1 base, with 19 bases sitting between them. CDR3 bases: TGTGCCAGCAGCTCCCCGGGTTTAGGGCAGTCCTACGAGCAGTACTTC. Amino acid sequence: CASSSPGLGQSYEQYF.

V gene TRBV20-1 combines with J gene TRBJ2-5; D gene uncertain. The CDR3 is 11 amino acids. CDR1 and CDR2 (germline): DFQATT, SNEGSKA (reference sequence). Trimming pared 6 bases from V and 2 bases from J, leaving 7 bases between. The CDR3 reads CSAIIQETQYF. The CDR3, as DNA: TGCAGTGCAATAATACAAGAGACCCAGTACTTC.

The rearrangement uses TRBV2 and TRBJ2-5; D unclear. Germline V lookup: CDR1 SNHLY, CDR2 FYNNEI. This CDR3 spans 13 amino acids. V lost 4 bases, J lost 5 bases, and 11 bases lay in between. As DNA, the CDR3 is TGTGCCAGCAGTGTAATTTTGCGGGAGACCCAGTACTTC. Encoded protein: CASSVILRETQYF.

This clone was counted a single time. The chain recombines TRBV28 with TRBJ2-6; 11 nucleotides line up with TRBD1. From germline, CDR1 is MDHEN and CDR2 SYDVKM. This CDR3 contains 18 residues. V shed 5 bases, J shed 3 bases, and the junction held 9 bases outside the gene matches. The CDR3 coding sequence is TGTGCCAGCAGTAACCGGGGACAGGGGGTAGGTGGGGCCAACGTCCTGACTTTC. Protein: CASSNRGQGVGGANVLTF.

The rearrangement links TRBV9 to TRBJ2-6, with 8 bases aligning to TRBD1. The CDR3 is 19 amino acids. CDR1 and CDR2 (germline): SGDLS, YYNGEE. Germline trimming cut 3 bases from V and 0 bases from J; bases unmatched to any gene: 11. CDR3 nucleotides: TGTGCCAGCAGCGACCCGCAAGACAGGGGATCCTCTGGGGCCAACGTCCTGACTTTC. Translating gives CASSDPQDRGSSGANVLTF.

The chain links TRBV19 to TRBJ2-2, with 11 bases aligning to TRBD1. CDR1 LNHDA and CDR2 SQIVND come from the germline V gene (reference sequence). Trimming removed 6 bases from V and 6 bases from J; junction bases left unmatched: 12. The CDR3 is 17 residues long. CDR3 amino acids: CASRINIGTGGSGELFF. The CDR3 nucleotides are TGTGCCAGTAGAATCAATATAGGGACAGGGGGATCCGGGGAGCTGTTTTTT.

The chain employs TRBV4-3 and TRBJ2-1, with 8 nucleotides matching TRBD2. Per germline, CDR1 LGHNA and CDR2 YSLEER. V lost 0 bases to trimming and J lost 10 bases; unmatched junction nucleotides: 11. This CDR3 is built from 16 residues. CDR3 nucleotides: TGCGCCAGCAGCCAAGAGTCGGGAGGGCCCCTAAGGGAGCAGTTCTTC. It specifies CASSQESGGPLREQFF.

A few counts support this clone. This CDR3 reads CASRYYSGNTIYF. CDR3 nucleotides: TGTGCCAGTAGATATTACTCTGGAAACACCATATATTTT. The gene calls are TRBV19 and TRBJ1-3; D is undetermined. CDR1 is LNHDA, CDR2 SQIVND, per germline (reference sequence). CDR3 size: 13 residues. The V and J ends lost 6 bases and 0 bases respectively, with 6 bases between them.

In DNA form, the CDR3 reads TGTGCCAGCAGTTTTCGGGGGCCTACCCATACGCAGTATTTT. This codes for CASSFRGPTHTQYF. J is TRBJ2-3 and V is TRBV6-2 or TRBV6-3; either TRBD1 or TRBD2 may supply D (6 bases each). The CDR3 extends over 14 amino acids. Germline V gives CDR1 MNHEY, CDR2 SVGEGT. V lost 4 bases to trimming and J lost 7 bases, with 15 bases between them.

This clone was observed a single time. The V call is TRBV18, the J call TRBJ1-2; a weak D match, TRBD1 (6 bases). V was trimmed by 2 bases and J by 0 bases, leaving 13 bases between them. The CDR3 totals 16 residues. Germline-derived CDR1 and CDR2 are KGHSH and LQKENI. Written as DNA, the CDR3 is TGTGCCAGCTCACCAGATGTGGGGGCAGCTAACTATGGCTACACCTTC. Translated: CASSPDVGAANYGYTF.

The chain couples TRBV7-2 to TRBJ1-2, with 7 positions matching TRBD1. Germline values: CDR1 SGHTA, CDR2 FQGNSA. The CDR3 length is 14 residues. After removal of 5 bases from V and 1 base from J, the junction contained 4 bases not matched to a gene. Here the CDR3 reads CASSRGTDNYGYTF. CDR3 nucleotides: TGTGCCAGCAGCCGCGGGACAGATAACTATGGCTACACCTTC.

The chain has TRBV21-1 and TRBJ1-5. TRBV21-1 is annotated as a pseudogene. This CDR3 contains 15 residues. This CDR3 reads CASSIREVSNQPQHF. The CDR3 DNA sequence: TGTGCCAGCAGCATCAGGGAGGTTAGCAATCAGCCCCAGCATTTT.

The chain links TRBV12-3 or TRBV12-4 to TRBJ1-1; unclear D gene. V was clipped by 6 bases and J by 0 bases, with 5 bases between them. CDR3 length: 12 amino acids. The CDR3 DNA is TGTGCCAGCAGCGGGATGAACACTGAAGCTTTCTTT. Translated, it gives CASSGMNTEAFF.

The chain is built from TRBV6-2 or TRBV6-3 and TRBJ2-3; 7 positions agree with TRBD1. The CDR3 runs 16 residues. Germline CDR1 and CDR2: MNHEY and SVGEGT. After removal of 4 bases from V and 2 bases from J, the junction contained 9 bases not matched to a gene. CDR3 DNA sequence: TGTGCCAGCAGTTGGGACAGTCCTACCGTCACAGATACGCAGTATTTT. It yields the protein CASSWDSPTVTDTQYF.

This clone was detected once. V usage is TRBV7-3 and J usage is TRBJ1-2; 11 positions agree with TRBD1. The CDR3 contains 15 residues. Germline CDR1 and CDR2: SGHTA and FQGTGA. V lost 2 bases and J lost 8; bases outside the gene matches: 7. CDR3 sequence (DNA): TGTGCCAGCAGCTTAGTGGGGACAGGGGGAGGGGGCTACACCTTC. Translation: CASSLVGTGGGGYTF.

The CDR3 loop is CASVEGHSPLHF. Here the CDR3 DNA reads TGTGCCAGTGTCGAAGGTCATTCACCCCTCCACTTT. V and J are TRBV6-5 and TRBJ1-6; D gene uncertain. This CDR3 region has 12 residues. Germline-derived CDR1 and CDR2 are MNHEY and SVGAGI. Trimming removed 9 bases at V and 8 bases at J, with 11 bases between.

The chain carries TRBV15 and TRBJ1-3; 9 bases agree with TRBD1. Looked up from germline, CDR1 is LNHNV and CDR2 is YYDKDF (reference sequence). The junction had 3 bases not matched to a gene; V was cut back by 5 bases and J by 1 base. The CDR3 extends over 15 amino acids. The CDR3 DNA is TGTGCCACCAGCCTGGACAGGGGTTCTGGAAACACCATATATTTT. As protein: CATSLDRGSGNTIYF.

The rearrangement uses TRBV6-1 and TRBJ1-5; the D is unclear. The V gene lost 2 bases and the J gene lost 3 bases, with 11 bases spanning the gap. Germline V gene lookup returns CDR1 MNHNS and CDR2 SASEGT. The CDR3 spans 15 residues. CDR3 in amino acids: CASSESGGDNQPQHF. Written as DNA, the CDR3 is TGTGCCAGCAGTGAAAGTGGCGGAGACAATCAGCCCCAGCATTTT.

The rearrangement joins TRBV30 to TRBJ2-3, with unresolved D. This CDR3 contains 13 residues. In germline, CDR1 is GTSNPN, CDR2 SVGIG (reference sequence). V shed 0 bases and J shed 3 bases, with 7 bases lying between them. For the CDR3, the DNA is TGTGCCTGGAGTGTAGGAGCGACAGATACGCAGTATTTT. It is translated as CAWSVGATDTQYF.